The clone carrying this T cell receptor beta chain was detected a few times. The antigen is unknown. Deletions cut 4 bases from V and 8 bases from J, with 14 bases between. Per germline, CDR1 LGHNA and CDR2 YSLEER. This CDR3 spans 14 amino acids. Method: immunoSEQ multiplex PCR; TCRdb's copy keeps in-frame clones and lacks some. The sample includes about 680,000 clones, approximately 88% of them seen just once. The record originates from a study of Ad26.COV2.S vaccination and SARS-CoV-2 variants. Background on the study: Ad26.COV2.S was injected intramuscularly once or twice, 56 days apart.

Overall study results and limits: In TCR breadth and depth analyses, total T cell responses may have been underestimated.

The sample's treatment: over 15 received Ad26.COV2.S at low or high dose, single or two shots; roughly five received placebo; per-sample allocation not given. At day 63 after the first vaccine or placebo injection, samples were drawn. Cohort 1b enrolled adults aged 18-55 years in Boston. The TCR originated in a person between 18 and 65 years old who received the Ad26.COV2.S COVID-19 vaccine or a placebo. The sequencing here drew on peripheral blood, taken in a trial of Ad26.COV2.S vaccine versus placebo. The rearrangement uses TRBV4-3 and TRBJ1-4, with TRBD1 as a possible D gene (5 bases). The CDR3 protein is CASSLTAGVEKLFF. The CDR3 nucleotides are TGCGCCAGCAGCCTGACAGCTGGGGTGGAAAAACTGTTTTTT.